These T cell receptor beta chains were read from a single sample in a study of T and B cells in COVID-19 patients. TCRdb re-called the multiplex PCR reads with MiXCR, one entry per CDR3 protein. The sample includes more than 9,500 distinct CDR3 sequences, approximately 31% of them seen just once. The sequenced material came from blood. These TCRs come from a human donor who had recovered from COVID-19. The CDR3 runs from the conserved cysteine through the conserved F or W. A D gene is named only where the DNA matches it firmly. For some rows the clone size is stated as once, few or many, or as a class when expanded; others skip it.

V,size,D,J,DNA,CDR3
TRBV6-5,.,.,TRBJ2-3,TGTGCCAGCAGTTACCCGACCCGCACAGATACGCAGTATTTT,CASSYPTRTDTQYF
TRBV5-1,few,TRBD1,TRBJ2-2,TGCGCCAGCAGCTCTACCGGGACAGGGCTTAACACCGGGGAGCTGTTTTTT,CASSSTGTGLNTGELFF
TRBV6-1,few,.,TRBJ1-3,TGTGCCAGCAGTGGGTGGACCCAGGGTGGGCATCCTGGAAACACCATATATTTT,CASSGWTQGGHPGNTIYF
TRBV27,many,TRBD2,TRBJ2-1,TGTGCCAGCACCCGGACTAGCGCAAAGTACAATGAGCAGTTCTTC,CASTRTSAKYNEQFF
TRBV7-2,few,TRBD2,TRBJ2-1,TGTGCCAGCAGCTCGAGGACTAGCGGGAGGGTAAGAGAGCAGTTCTTC,CASSSRTSGRVREQFF
TRBV30,.,.,TRBJ1-4,TGTGCCTTCCTTCTTTCCCGTGGGGCAGACGCAGAAAAACTGTTTTTT,CAFLLSRGADAEKLFF
TRBV30,few,.,TRBJ1-3,TGTGCCTGGAGTGTTGGAACTGGAAACACCATATATTTT,CAWSVGTGNTIYF
TRBV5-1,.,.,TRBJ2-2,TGCGCCAGCAGCTTGCCGGGGGCGGGGAACACCGGGGAGCTGTTTTTT,CASSLPGAGNTGELFF
TRBV5-4,many,.,TRBJ2-3,TGTGCCAGCAGCTCGAGGGTCGGGGCTAGGGGGGCAGATACGCAGTATTTT,CASSSRVGARGADTQYF
TRBV6-6,many,.,TRBJ2-5,TGTGCCACCAGTTTCCTGCCGCTGGAGGGAGAGACCCAGTACTTC,CATSFLPLEGETQYF
TRBV28,few,.,TRBJ2-6,TGTGCCAGCAGTGTCAACGAGGGATTGGGAGGGGCCAACGTCCTGACTTTC,CASSVNEGLGGANVLTF
TRBV18,few,.,TRBJ1-5,TGTGCCAGCTCACCAATAGGGGAACAGCCCCAGCATTTT,CASSPIGEQPQHF
TRBV19,.,TRBD2,TRBJ2-2,TGTGCCAGTAGTGCCCGACTAGCGGGAGTGACCGGGGAGCTGTTTTTT,CASSARLAGVTGELFF
TRBV5-4,.,.,TRBJ2-3,TGTGCCAGCAGCTTATATGGCACAGATACGCAGTATTTT,CASSLYGTDTQYF
TRBV5-5,few,.,TRBJ1-5,TGTGCCAGCAGCTTGGACAGGTATAGCAATCAGCCCCAGCATTTT,CASSLDRYSNQPQHF
TRBV12-3/TRBV12-4,.,.,TRBJ1-3,TGTGCCAGCAGCAGGGTGCAGCCTGGAAACACCATATATTTT,CASSRVQPGNTIYF
TRBV11-3,.,.,TRBJ2-1,TGTGCCAGCAAAGCAGTGGATGAGCAGTTCTTC,CASKAVDEQFF
TRBV11-3,.,.,TRBJ1-2,TGTGCCAGCAGCTCAGACAGGCGCTACCCTGGCTACACCTTC,CASSSDRRYPGYTF
TRBV30,.,.,TRBJ1-1,TGTGCCTGGAGTCCGTACACTGAAGCTTTCTTT,CAWSPYTEAFF
TRBV13,few,.,TRBJ1-1,TGTGCCAGCAGCTTCTTTTTCCCCCTTGACACTGAAGCTTTCTTT,CASSFFFPLDTEAFF
TRBV6-6,medium-sized,.,TRBJ2-3,TGTGCCAGCAGACTCCTAGGGGGTGTGGGCACAGATACGCAGTATTTT,CASRLLGGVGTDTQYF
TRBV29-1,few,TRBD2,TRBJ2-1,TGCAGCGTTGAAAGGGGACTAGCGGGCATCTACAATGAGCAGTTCTTC,CSVERGLAGIYNEQFF
TRBV6-1,few,TRBD2,TRBJ2-3,TGTGCCAGCTCCTTGACTAGCGGGAGAGTAGGGTCAGATACGCAGTATTTT,CASSLTSGRVGSDTQYF
TRBV6-2/TRBV6-3,.,TRBD2,TRBJ2-7,TGTGCCAGCAGTTATTCCAGGACTAGCGGGATCTCCTACGAGCAGTACTTC,CASSYSRTSGISYEQYF
TRBV12-3/TRBV12-4,many,.,TRBJ2-5,TGTGCCAGCAGCCTCCGGGAAGGGGAGACCCAGTACTTC,CASSLREGETQYF
TRBV27,many,.,TRBJ2-2,TGTGCCAGCCTCTCCCCCACTCGGGGGCGCACCGGGGAGCTGTTTTTT,CASLSPTRGRTGELFF
TRBV19,large,.,TRBJ2-3,TGTGCCAGTAGTATTGCTGGGCCTCCTAGCACAGATACGCAGTATTTT,CASSIAGPPSTDTQYF
TRBV6-5,.,.,TRBJ2-6,TGTGCCAGCAGTTACGAGCTCTCTGGGGCCAACGTCCTGACTTTC,CASSYELSGANVLTF
TRBV19,medium-sized,TRBD1,TRBJ2-5,TGTGCCAGTAGTTTTTGGACAGGGGGCCGAGAGACCCAGTACTTC,CASSFWTGGRETQYF
TRBV27,many,.,TRBJ1-5,TGTGCCAGCAGTTTAGGCAGAGGGAATCAGCCCCAGCATTTT,CASSLGRGNQPQHF
TRBV7-9,.,TRBD1,TRBJ1-6,TGTGCCAGCAGCCCGGGACAGCAAAATTCACCCCTCCACTTT,CASSPGQQNSPLHF
TRBV27,few,TRBD2,TRBJ2-3,TGTGCCATCAGTTCCTTAGCGGGACCCACAGATACGCAGTATTTT,CAISSLAGPTDTQYF
TRBV27,many,.,TRBJ1-5,TGTGCCAGCAGTGCTACCTTCTCGGTCAGCAATCAGCCCCAGCATTTT,CASSATFSVSNQPQHF
TRBV12-3/TRBV12-4,.,.,TRBJ2-1,TGTGCCAGCAGTTTTGGCCTTAGGGGCTACAATGAGCAGTTCTTC,CASSFGLRGYNEQFF
TRBV5-4,few,.,TRBJ1-2,TGTGCCAGCAGCTTTGGGGATGGCTACACCTTC,CASSFGDGYTF
TRBV27,many,TRBD1,TRBJ2-7,TGTGCCAGCAGTTCACAGGGGGCCTACGAGCAGTACTTC,CASSSQGAYEQYF
TRBV11-3,.,.,TRBJ1-2,TGTGCCAGCAGCTTGGGGAGGGATTATGGCTACACCTTC,CASSLGRDYGYTF
TRBV28,once,.,TRBJ2-2,TGTGCCAGCAGTCCCGGGGTTCTGACCGGGGAGCTGTTTTTT,CASSPGVLTGELFF
TRBV18,.,TRBD2,TRBJ2-1,TGTGCCAGCTCACCATGTTTCCCGGGAGGGAACGGGAATGAGCAGTTCTTC,CASSPCFPGGNGNEQFF
TRBV5-6,.,.,TRBJ2-1,TGTGCCAGCAGCTTTAAGGCTAGCCGATCCTACGAGCAGTTCTTC,CASSFKASRSYEQFF
TRBV5-4,few,.,TRBJ2-3,TGTGCCAGCAGCCCCCAGCGGGTTAGCACAGATACGCAGTATTTT,CASSPQRVSTDTQYF
TRBV4-3,.,TRBD2,TRBJ2-1,TGCGCCAGCAGCCAAGAAGGCGGACTAGCGGGAGGTAATTATGAGCAGTTCTTC,CASSQEGGLAGGNYEQFF
TRBV6-1,few,TRBD2,TRBJ2-1,TGTGCCAGCAGTGGGGGGGGACTAGCGGGCCCCAATGAGCAGTTCTTC,CASSGGGLAGPNEQFF
TRBV12-3/TRBV12-4,few,.,TRBJ1-3,TGTGCCAGCAGTCCTAACACTGCAGGAAACACCATATATTTT,CASSPNTAGNTIYF
TRBV27,.,TRBD1,TRBJ1-3,TGTGCCAGCTCAATCAACAGGGGGACCACTGGAAACACCATATATTTT,CASSINRGTTGNTIYF
TRBV10-3,many,TRBD2,TRBJ2-3,TGTGCCACCAAGCGGGAGGCGAGCACAGATACGCAGTATTTT,CATKREASTDTQYF
TRBV12-3/TRBV12-4,.,.,TRBJ1-2,TGTGCCAGCAGTTTTGAGGTCCGCTCCTATGGCTACACCTTC,CASSFEVRSYGYTF
TRBV19,few,.,TRBJ2-2,TGTGCCAGCCGTAGAGGGGCGGGTCACGGGGAGCTGTTTTTT,CASRRGAGHGELFF
TRBV7-9,.,.,TRBJ2-3,TGTGCCAGCAGCTTAGCCCCCGGACAAAGCACAGATACGCAGTATTTT,CASSLAPGQSTDTQYF
TRBV6-5,medium-sized,.,TRBJ2-5,TGTGCCAGCAGTTTACGGGGGGAGACCCAGTACTTC,CASSLRGETQYF
TRBV11-1,.,.,TRBJ1-2,TGTGCCAGCAGCTTAGACCTCCTAGGCTACACCTTC,CASSLDLLGYTF
TRBV6-5,few,TRBD1,TRBJ2-5,TGTGCCAGCTGTTTACAGGGGGCGCGGGAGACCCAGTACTTC,CASCLQGARETQYF
TRBV15,few,TRBD2,TRBJ2-5,TGTGCCACCAGCAGAGATCGGTTGGAGGATTGGGGGACTAGCGGGATAGGGCGGGAGACCCAGTACTTC,CATSRDRLEDWGTSGIGRETQYF
TRBV6-5,few,TRBD1,TRBJ1-2,TGTGCCAGCAGTCCTAACAGGGGGACTCGCTGGGGCTACACCTTC,CASSPNRGTRWGYTF
TRBV15,.,TRBD1,TRBJ2-7,TGTGCCACCAGCAGGGTTGCCGGGACAGGGATTTACGAGCAGTACTTC,CATSRVAGTGIYEQYF